This note documents a single T cell receptor (beta chain) sequence. The germline gene is not matched at one end of the junction; a read error may be the cause. The sample comes from a study of glioma-infiltrating T cells. Amplification of TCR alpha and beta CDR3 regions from RNA used iRepertoire nested multiplex PCR. TCRdb re-analysed the multiplex PCR reads in MiXCR, keeping a single row per CDR3 protein. The top ten clones hold around 5.3% of a sample with roughly 200,000 distinct CDR3 sequences, over 40% of them seen once. Germline CDR1 is SNHLY and CDR2 is FYNNEI. The length of the CDR3 is 15 residues.

The chain couples TRBV2 to TRBJ2-7; 14 bases match TRBD2. Sequencing was carried out using glioma tissue, nonneoplastic brain tissue, or PBMCs (not recorded which). The sequence was obtained from a human donor with low-grade glioma or glioblastoma, undergoing nonglioma brain surgery, or in good health (not recorded which). CDR3 in DNA: TGTGCCAGCAGCGGACTAGCGGGAGGCCCCTACGGGCAGTACTTC. Encoded protein: CASSGLAGGPYGQYF.